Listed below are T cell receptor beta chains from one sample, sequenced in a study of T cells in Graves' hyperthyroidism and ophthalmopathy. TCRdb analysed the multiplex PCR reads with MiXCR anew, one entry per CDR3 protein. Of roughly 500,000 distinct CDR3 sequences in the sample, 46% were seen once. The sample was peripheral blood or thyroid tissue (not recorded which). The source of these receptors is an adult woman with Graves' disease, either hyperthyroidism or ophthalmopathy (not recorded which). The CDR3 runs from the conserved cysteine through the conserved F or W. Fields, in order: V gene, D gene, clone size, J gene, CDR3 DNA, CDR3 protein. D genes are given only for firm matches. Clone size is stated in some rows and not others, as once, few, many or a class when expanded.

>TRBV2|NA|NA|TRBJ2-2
TGTGCCAGCAGTGATACCGGGGGCATCGCGGGGGAGCTGTTTTTT
CASSDTGGIAGELFF
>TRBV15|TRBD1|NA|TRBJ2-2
TGTGCCACCAGCAACCAGGATAGACAGGGTACCGGGGAGCTGTTTTTT
CATSNQDRQGTGELFF
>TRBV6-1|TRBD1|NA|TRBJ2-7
TGTGCCAGCAATCCACAGGGGGCGGGACTCTTC
CASNPQGAGLF
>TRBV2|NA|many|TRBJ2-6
TGTGCCAGCAGCGGAGGCTGGGCATCGCTTTCTGGGGCCAACGTCCTGACTTTC
CASSGGWASLSGANVLTF
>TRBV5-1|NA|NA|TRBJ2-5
TGCGCCAGCAGCCCGGACGGACGGCGGACGGAGACCCAGTACTTC
CASSPDGRRTETQYF
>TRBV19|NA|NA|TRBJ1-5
TGTGCCAGTAGCCTGGGTGGACAAATCAATCAGCCCCAGCATTTT
CASSLGGQINQPQHF
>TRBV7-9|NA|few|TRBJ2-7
TGTGCCAGCAGCTATGACAGTTCAGCCTACGAGCAGTACTTC
CASSYDSSAYEQYF
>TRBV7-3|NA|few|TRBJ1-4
TGTGCCAGCAGCCCGGCTGGGGGTAAACTGTTTTTT
CASSPAGGKLFF
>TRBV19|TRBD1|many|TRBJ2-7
TGTGCCAGCAGCAGGACAGGGGGTTCCTACGAGCAGTACTTC
CASSRTGGSYEQYF
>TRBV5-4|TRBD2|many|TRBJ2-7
TGTGCCAGCAGCTTGGTAGCGGGAGGGCCACACGAGCAGTACTTC
CASSLVAGGPHEQYF
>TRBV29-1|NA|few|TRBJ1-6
TGCAGCGTGGTAGCCACAGGGAGTGTCCTGAATTCACCCCTCCACTTT
CSVVATGSVLNSPLHF
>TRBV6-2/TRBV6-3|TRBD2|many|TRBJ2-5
TGTGCCAGCGTCCCCAGCGGGAGAGAGACCCAGTACTTC
CASVPSGRETQYF
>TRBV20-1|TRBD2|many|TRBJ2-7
TGCAGTGCTAGTTCTGTAGCGGGAGTGGGTGAGCAGTACTTC
CSASSVAGVGEQYF
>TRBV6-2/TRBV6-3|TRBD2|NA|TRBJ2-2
TGTGCCAGCAGTTATCGGCTAGCGGGACCTCCCGGGGAGCTGTTTTTT
CASSYRLAGPPGELFF
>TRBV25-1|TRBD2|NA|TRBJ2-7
TGTGCCAGCAGCGAAGCGGGAGGTCTCGACGAGCAGTACTTC
CASSEAGGLDEQYF
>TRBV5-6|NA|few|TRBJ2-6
TGTGCCAGCAGCTTGTTCCCCTTGATCCCTGGGGCCAACGTCCTGACTTTC
CASSLFPLIPGANVLTF
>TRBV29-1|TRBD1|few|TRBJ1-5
TGCAGTTTAATGACAGGGGGGGAACAGCCCCAGCATTTT
CSLMTGGEQPQHF
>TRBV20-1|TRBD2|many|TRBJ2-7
TGCAGTGCTAGAGATTTTAGCGGGAGAAGCGACGAGCAGTACTTC
CSARDFSGRSDEQYF
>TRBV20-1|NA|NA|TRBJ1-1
TGCAGTGCTTCCCCCGCAGGGAACACTGAAGCTTTCTTT
CSASPAGNTEAFF
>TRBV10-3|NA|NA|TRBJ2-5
TGTGCCATCAGAGGACAGCGGGAGACCCAGTACTTC
CAIRGQRETQYF
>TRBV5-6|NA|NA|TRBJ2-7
TGTGCCAGCAGCCCGCGGACTGATTTTGGTTCCCACGAGCAGTACTTC
CASSPRTDFGSHEQYF
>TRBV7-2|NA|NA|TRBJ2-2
TGTGCCAGCAGCTCCCAGTGGACCGGGGAGCTGTTTTTT
CASSSQWTGELFF
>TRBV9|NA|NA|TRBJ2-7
TGTGCCAGCAGCGAAAAAGGGGGCGAGCAGTACTTC
CASSEKGGEQYF
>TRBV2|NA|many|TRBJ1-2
TGTGCCAGCAGTGACAGCTATGGCTACACCTTC
CASSDSYGYTF
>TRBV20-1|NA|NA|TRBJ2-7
TGCAGTGCCACCCTCCGTGGGCGTGGGTTCTCCGAGCAGTACTTC
CSATLRGRGFSEQYF
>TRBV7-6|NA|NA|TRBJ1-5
TGTGCCAGCAGCTTAGACGGGAGGGCAGGGAAAGGTCAGCCCCAGCATTTT
CASSLDGRAGKGQPQHF
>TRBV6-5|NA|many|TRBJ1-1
TGTGCCAGCAGTTTTGCCAGTATGGTAGGGACTGAAGCTTTCTTT
CASSFASMVGTEAFF
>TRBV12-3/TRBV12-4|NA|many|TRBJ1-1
TGTGCCAGCAGTTTAAAAGTGAACACTGAAGCTTTCTTT
CASSLKVNTEAFF
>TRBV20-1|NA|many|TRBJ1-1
TGCAGTGCTACCGACAGAATGAACACTGAAGCTTTCTTT
CSATDRMNTEAFF
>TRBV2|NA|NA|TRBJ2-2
TGTGCCAGCAGTGTCGTCCCACCGAACACCGGGGAGCTGTTTTTT
CASSVVPPNTGELFF
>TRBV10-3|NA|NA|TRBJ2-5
TGTGCCATCAGTGGGGGGGACGTTGGCCAAGAGACCCAGTACTTC
CAISGGDVGQETQYF
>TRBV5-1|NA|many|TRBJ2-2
TGCGCCAGCAGCTCCGGAGGGGTGGTCGGGGAGCTGTTTTTT
CASSSGGVVGELFF
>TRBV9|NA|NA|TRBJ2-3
TGTGCCAGCAGCGTAGGGTCTAGCACAGATACGCAGTATTTT
CASSVGSSTDTQYF
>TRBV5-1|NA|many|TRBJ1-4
TGCGCCAGCACGCTGCAATCGTCTAATGAAAAACTGTTTTTT
CASTLQSSNEKLFF
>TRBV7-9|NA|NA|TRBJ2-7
TGTGCCAGCAGCCAAAAGGACTACCGCTACGAGCAGTACTTC
CASSQKDYRYEQYF
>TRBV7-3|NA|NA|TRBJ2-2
TGTGCCAGCAGCTTACAGGGGACGCGGAACACCGGGGAGCTGTCTTGG
CASSLQGTRNTGELSW
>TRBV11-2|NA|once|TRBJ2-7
TGTGCCAGCAGCGGTGGAGGAGCCCCCTACGAGCAGTACTTC
CASSGGGAPYEQYF
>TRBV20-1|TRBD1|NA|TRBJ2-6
TGCAGTGCCGACACAGGGGGCCTAGAAGCTTTC
CSADTGGLEAF
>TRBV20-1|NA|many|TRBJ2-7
TGCAGTGCTAGGGGGGGAACGGGCGAGCAGTACTTC
CSARGGTGEQYF
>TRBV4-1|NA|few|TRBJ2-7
TGTGCCAGCAGCCAAGATAGAGAGCGTTCCTACGAGCAGTACTTC
CASSQDRERSYEQYF
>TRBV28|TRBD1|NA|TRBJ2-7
TGTGCCGGCAGCCCTGGGGGACAGGGTGGATACGAGCAGTACTTC
CAGSPGGQGGYEQYF
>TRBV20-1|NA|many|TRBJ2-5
TGCAGTGCTAGAGGGTGGGAGACCCAGTACTTC
CSARGWETQYF
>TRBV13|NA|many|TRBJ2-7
TGTGCCAGCAGCTCAAGGGCCTACGAGCAGTACTTC
CASSSRAYEQYF
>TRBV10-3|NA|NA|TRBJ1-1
TGTGCCAGCAGTTACTCGGGGTGGCAAGATGCTTTGAACACTGAAGCTTTCTTT
CASSYSGWQDALNTEAFF
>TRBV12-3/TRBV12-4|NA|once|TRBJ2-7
TGTGCCAGCAGTCCGGGAAAAGACTACGAGCAGTACTTC
CASSPGKDYEQYF